The 24 T cell receptor beta chains reported below all come from one sample, sequenced in a study of blood T cell repertoires in COVID-19 (TCRdb year 2020). To prepare the library, the immunoSEQ multiplex PCR assay was applied. TCRdb took this table from immuneACCESS and kept in-frame rearrangements with V and J called. Such tables lack part of the clones; where checked against another copy, unresolved V genes explain under half of the gap, and the rest is unexplained. This sample is represented by around 150,000 clones; 70% to 90% of them were singletons. Jointly, the top ten make up 5% to 6% of the sample. Sequencing used PBMCs or T cells enriched from blood (not recorded which). The receptors shown here come from a man in his forties who had recovered from COVID-19.

V is TRBV7-2 and J is TRBJ1-5, with a possible D match to TRBD1 (6 bases). With 2 bases removed from V and 2 bases from J, the gap between germline ends came to 13 bases. The CDR3 length is 16 residues. In germline, CDR1 is SGHTA, CDR2 FQGNSA. CDR3 nucleotides: TGTGCCAGCAGCTTAACAGGGAAACTGGGCAATCAGCCCCAGCATTTT. Amino acids: CASSLTGKLGNQPQHF.

The V and J genes are TRBV7-8 and TRBJ2-2, with 7 nucleotides matching TRBD1. The germline gives CDR1 SGHVS, CDR2 FQNEAQ. CDR3 length equals 15 residues. The trim removed 6 bases at V and 0 bases at J, leaving 4 bases unmatched. CDR3 protein: CASRTGTANTGELFF. The CDR3 nucleotides read TGTGCCAGCAGGACCGGGACAGCGAACACCGGGGAGCTGTTTTTT.

The chain has TRBV24-1 and TRBJ1-2; TRBD1 aligns across 8 bases. This CDR3 comprises 16 residues. V dropped 6 bases and J dropped 0; count of bases not matched to a gene: 8. Germline CDR1 reads KGHDR; CDR2 reads SFDVKD. Written as DNA, the CDR3 is TGTGCCACCAGTAAGACAGGGGTTCCAGCTAACTATGGCTACACCTTC. It specifies CATSKTGVPANYGYTF.

This clone was counted only a few times. The chain uses TRBV10-2 and TRBJ2-1, with 13 bases fitting TRBD2. V lost 6 bases to trimming and J lost 12 bases; unmatched junction nucleotides: 8. The CDR3 contains 14 residues. The germline gives CDR1 WSHSY, CDR2 SAAADI. The CDR3 is CASRGGTSGVPQFF. Here the CDR3 DNA reads TGCGCCAGCAGAGGAGGGACTAGCGGGGTACCGCAGTTCTTC.

Remarks on this clone: Other DNA sequences in this specimen translate into the identical CDR3. This rearrangement joins TRBV6-5 to TRBJ1-5; a weak D match, TRBD1 (6 bases). The V gene lost 8 bases and the J gene lost 2 bases, with 7 bases spanning the gap. Germline-derived CDR1 and CDR2 are MNHEY and SVGAGI. This CDR3 is 12 amino acids long. The CDR3 reads CASRTGNQPQHF. DNA of the CDR3: TGTGCCAGCCGGACAGGCAATCAGCCCCAGCATTTT.

This sequence joins TRBV5-6 and TRBJ1-6; D remains ambiguous. This CDR3 is built from 18 residues. CDR1 is SGHDT and CDR2 is YYEEEE in the germline V gene. V lost 3 bases and J lost 0, with 16 bases in between. CDR3 amino acids: CASSSEGRTRSYNSPLHF. The CDR3 region has the DNA TGTGCCAGCAGCTCGGAGGGCAGGACCCGCTCCTATAATTCACCCCTCCACTTT. The complete variable domain, with remaining parts taken from reference TRBV5-6 and TRBJ1-6, reads DAGVTQSPTHLIKTRGQQVTLRCSPKSGHDTVSWYQQALGQGPQFIFQYYEEEERQRGNFPDRFSGHQFPNYSSELNVNALLLGDSALYLCASSSEGRTRSYNSPLHFGNGTRLTVT.

This clone was detected only once. CDR3 sequence reads: CASSPDRASGETQYF. CDR3 nucleotide sequence: TGTGCCAGCAGTCCTGACAGGGCTAGTGGCGAGACCCAGTACTTC. V usage is TRBV5-6 and J usage is TRBJ2-5; TRBD1 matches at 7 bases. Germline V gene sequence: CDR1 SGHDT, CDR2 YYEEEE. The ends lost 5 bases at V and 5 bases at J; junction bases unmatched: 12. The CDR3 runs to 15 residues.

J is TRBJ2-5 and V is TRBV29-1; TRBD1 matches at 8 bases. Germline CDR1 SQVTM, CDR2 ANQGSEA. Losses at the gene ends were 7 bases for V and 5 bases for J; bases not matched to a gene: 6. The CDR3 is made up of 12 amino acids. CDR3 protein: CSAIQGDETQYF. The CDR3 nucleotides are TGCAGCGCGATACAGGGGGACGAGACCCAGTACTTC.

This clone was observed a single time. One end of the junction does not line up with germline, which may come from a read error. The V and J genes are TRBV11-2 and TRBJ2-7; TRBD1 matches 10 bases. This CDR3 region has 14 residues. Germline lookup yields CDR1 SGHAT and CDR2 FQNNGV. The CDR3 nucleotides read TGTGCCAGCAGGGGACAGGGGACAACCTACAAGCAGTACTTC. As protein: CASRGQGTTYKQYF.

The chain carries TRBV6-5 and TRBJ2-3; TRBD1 is a possible D gene (5 bases). V lost 2 bases and J lost 4, with 13 bases in between. This CDR3 is built from 15 residues. Germline V gene sequence: CDR1 MNHEY, CDR2 SVGAGI. The CDR3 sequence: CASSYAPAGPDTQYF. In DNA form, the CDR3 reads TGTGCCAGCAGTTACGCCCCCGCAGGGCCAGATACGCAGTATTTT.

In this sample, this clone turned up a few times. The CDR3 DNA reads as TGTGCCAGCAGTTTGGGGGGCGAGGGGGCGAGGAGTAGTAAGGCTTTCTTT. Translated: CASSLGGEGARSSKAFF. The chain joins TRBV27 to TRBJ1-1, with 7 bases lining up with TRBD1. Per the germline V gene, CDR1 is MNHEY and CDR2 is SMNVEV (reference sequence). The CDR3 totals 17 residues. Trimming cost V 3 bases and J 11 bases; bases outside gene matches: 21.

The DNA of the CDR3 is TGTGCCAGTAGTATATATGGACAGGGACGCACTGAAGCTTTCTTT. Protein sequence: CASSIYGQGRTEAFF. This rearrangement joins TRBV19 to TRBJ1-1; 8 bases are a match to TRBD1. V trimming: 2 bases; J trimming: 4 bases; junction bases outside the gene matches: 6. The germline gives CDR1 LNHDA, CDR2 SQIVND (reference sequence). The CDR3 spans 15 residues.

This chain joins TRBV30 and TRBJ2-3; 7 bases match TRBD1. The germline gives CDR1 GTSNPN, CDR2 SVGIG (reference sequence). The junction had 9 bases not matched to a gene; V was cut back by 6 bases and J by 3 bases. The CDR3 is 14 residues long. The CDR3 reads CACEGAYFTDTQYF. CDR3 coding DNA: TGTGCCTGCGAGGGGGCGTATTTTACAGATACGCAGTATTTT.

The chain uses TRBV7-3 and TRBJ2-3, with TRBD1 identical over 7 bases. Germline CDR1 reads SGHTA; CDR2 reads FQGTGA. The CDR3 contains 14 residues. The ends lost 2 bases at V and 4 bases at J; junction bases unmatched: 3. CDR3 sequence: CASSLGGQSDTQYF. CDR3 sequence (DNA): TGTGCCAGCAGCTTAGGGGGACAGTCAGATACGCAGTATTTT.

This clone was picked up one time. V is TRBV5-6 and J is TRBJ2-5; no definite D call. The CDR3 contains 17 residues. CDR1 is SGHDT and CDR2 is YYEEEE in the germline V gene. Trimming pared 4 bases from V and 2 bases from J, leaving 21 bases between. The CDR3 loop is CASSQFAGSRPQETQYF. Written as DNA, the CDR3 is TGTGCCAGCAGCCAATTTGCCGGCTCGCGGCCTCAAGAGACCCAGTACTTC.

The rearrangement links TRBV14 to TRBJ2-5; 11 bases agree with TRBD2. V shed 2 bases and J 6 bases; nucleotides not matched to a gene: 14. The CDR3 is 18 residues long. Germline loops: CDR1 SGHDN, CDR2 FVKESK. Written as DNA, the CDR3 is TGTGCCAGCAGCCAATCGGTAGCGGGGGGGCCCTTGGAAAAGACCCAGTACTTC. Translating it yields CASSQSVAGGPLEKTQYF.

This chain joins TRBV4-1 and TRBJ2-3; D not resolved. Trimming took 0 bases from V and 3 from J, leaving 13 bases between them. This CDR3 comprises 16 residues. Germline values: CDR1 MGHRA, CDR2 YSYEKL. The CDR3 nucleotides are TGCGCCAGCAGCCAAGATTTGGGCTCTCTAACAGATACGCAGTATTTT. Translating it yields CASSQDLGSLTDTQYF.

The chain combines TRBV25-1 with TRBJ1-2; TRBD1 agrees at 8 bases. J lost 6 bases, V lost 3 bases, and 9 bases had no gene match. The CDR3 totals 15 residues. CDR1 and CDR2 from the germline V gene are MGHDK and SYGVNS. CDR3 protein: CASSDRDRGRNGYTF. The CDR3 nucleotides read TGTGCCAGCAGTGATAGAGACAGGGGACGAAATGGCTACACCTTC.

V is TRBV5-4 and J is TRBJ2-3, with D possibly TRBD2 on 5 matching bases. This CDR3 has 11 residues. Per germline, CDR1 SGHNT and CDR2 YYREEE (reference sequence). V shed 4 bases and J shed 10 bases, with 10 bases lying between them. In nucleotides, the CDR3 is TGTGCCAGCAGCCGGGATAAGGCGCAGTATTTT. Translation gives CASSRDKAQYF.

The CDR3 spells CASRVAAGEIYEQYF. CDR3 DNA sequence: TGTGCCAGCCGGGTTGCAGCGGGGGAGATCTACGAGCAGTACTTC. The chain carries TRBV6-4 and TRBJ2-7; 8 nucleotides line up with TRBD2. Per germline, CDR1 MRHNA and CDR2 SNTAGT. Trimming took 8 bases from V and 3 from J; bases not matched to a gene: 12. The CDR3 totals 15 residues.

The rearrangement joins TRBV18 to TRBJ1-5, with D possibly being TRBD1 (6 bases). The germline V gene has CDR1 KGHSH and CDR2 LQKENI. V shed 3 bases and J shed 9 bases, with 12 bases lying between them. The CDR3 has 13 residues. The CDR3 nucleotides are TGTGCCAGCTCACCTTCAGGGGATCCGCCCCAGCATTTT. The encoded protein is CASSPSGDPPQHF.

This chain links TRBV5-1 with TRBJ1-1; D is possibly TRBD1 (5 bases). Looked up from germline, CDR1 is SGHRS and CDR2 is YFSETQ. V lost 2 bases and J 0 bases, leaving 11 bases between the germline ends. The CDR3 is made up of 15 amino acids. The CDR3 sequence is CASSLGAIMNTEAFF. CDR3 sequence (DNA): TGCGCCAGCAGCTTAGGGGCAATTATGAACACTGAAGCTTTCTTT.

A few counts support this clone. The V call is TRBV19, the J call TRBJ2-4; D gene ambiguous. Germline V gene lookup returns CDR1 LNHDA and CDR2 SQIVND (reference sequence). V gave up 0 bases and J gave up 0 bases, with 6 bases separating them. The CDR3 consists of 15 residues. In DNA, the CDR3 is TGTGCCAGTAGTATAGAACGGTTAGCCAAAAACATTCAGTACTTC. It is translated as CASSIERLAKNIQYF.

Regarding this clone: At one boundary the junction diverges from the germline segment, which might be a read error. This sequence joins TRBV5-5 and TRBJ2-3, with 7 bases lining up with TRBD2. The germline V gene has CDR1 SGHKS and CDR2 YYEKEE (reference sequence). This CDR3 has 16 residues. The CDR3 DNA is TGTGCCGGCAGCCGCCGGCTAGCGGCGAGCACAGATACGCAGTATTTT. Its translation is CAGSRRLAASTDTQYF. The whole variable domain, filled in from reference TRBV5-5 and TRBJ2-3, reads DAGVTQSPTHLIKTRGQQVTLRCSPISGHKSVSWYQQVLGQGPQFIFQYYEKEERGRGNFPDRFSARQFPNYSSELNVNALLLGDSALYLCAGSRRLAASTDTQYFGPGTRLTVL.